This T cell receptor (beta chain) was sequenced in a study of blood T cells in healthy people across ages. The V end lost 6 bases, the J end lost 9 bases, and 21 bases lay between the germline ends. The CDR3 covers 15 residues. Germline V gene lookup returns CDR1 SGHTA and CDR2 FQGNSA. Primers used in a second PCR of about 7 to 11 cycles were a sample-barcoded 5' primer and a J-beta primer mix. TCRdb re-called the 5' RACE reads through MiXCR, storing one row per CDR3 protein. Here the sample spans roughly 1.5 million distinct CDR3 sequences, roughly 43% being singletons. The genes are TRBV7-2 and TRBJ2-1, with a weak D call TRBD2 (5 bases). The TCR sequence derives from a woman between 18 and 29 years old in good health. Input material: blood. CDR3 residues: CASSPLAVYGGEQFF. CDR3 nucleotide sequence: TGTGCCAGCAGTCCATTAGCTGTGTACGGAGGTGAGCAGTTCTTC.